This T cell receptor (beta chain) was captured in a study of patients and donors after allogeneic stem cell transplantation. The germline V gene has CDR1 MNHEY and CDR2 SVGAGI. The CDR3 loop spans 12 amino acids. The junction had 5 bases not matched to a gene; V was cut back by 7 bases and J by 8 bases. This clonotype was observed a few times. TCRdb independently ran MiXCR on the RT-PCR reads; one entry per CDR3 protein. The data contain 100,000 to 120,000 distinct CDR3 sequences, roughly 35% of them singletons. The chain combines TRBV6-5 with TRBJ1-2; 9 positions agree with TRBD1. Specimen: blood, either unsorted or a sorted T cell fraction (not recorded which). This sequence originates from a human donor who was either an allogeneic HSCT recipient or a stem cell or donor lymphocyte infusion donor (not recorded which). It is not recorded whose cells these are; they may come from a transplant donor. Written as DNA, the CDR3 is TGTGCCAGCAAACCGGGACAGGGAGGCTACACCTTC. Translated: CASKPGQGGYTF.